This TCR beta chain was identified in a study of blood T cell repertoires in COVID-19. Overall study: T cells, B-cell-depleted T cells, or PBMCs supplied cDNA or gDNA.

As to this clone: Other DNA sequences within the sample encode an identical CDR3.

Original data processing: Estimation of nucleated cell counts relied on the amplification of reference gene primers. Profiling relied on immunoSEQ multiplex PCR, and the TCRdb table lists in-frame clones only, not all of them. V, J and clone size reflect that table, while D and trimming were determined from the DNA. This sample has about 340,000 clones, with about nine tenths found just once. Sequenced material: peripheral blood. The clonotype originates from a woman in her forties or fifties with COVID-19, enrolled during active disease.

The CDR3 DNA follows: TGCGCCAGCAGCTTGGCAACGGGGAACACTGAAGCTTTCTTT. Translating it yields CASSLATGNTEAFF. The V and J genes are TRBV5-1 and TRBJ1-1, with D uncertain. Looked up from germline, CDR1 is SGHRS and CDR2 is YFSETQ. This CDR3 region has 14 residues. Trimming pared 0 bases from V and 1 base from J, leaving 7 bases between.